This is a list of T cell receptor beta chains from one sample in a study of blood T cell repertoires in COVID-19. Assay used: immunoSEQ multiplex PCR; TCRdb lists only in-frame clones, some missing. Among 90,000 to 150,000 clones, 79% were seen once, and the ten largest hold under 5%. The sequencing sample was made of peripheral blood. The source of these receptors is a woman older than 75 with acute or convalescent COVID-19. The CDR3 runs from the conserved cysteine through the conserved F or W. The order of the fields is CDR3 protein, CDR3 DNA, V gene, J gene, CDR3 length, clone size, D gene. D genes are given only for firm matches. Size is stated for part of the rows, as once, few or many counts, or as a class when the clone is expanded.

CDR3: CASSSATGFSRGGYTF; DNA: TGTGCCAGCAGCTCTGCGACAGGGTTCAGCCGCGGTGGCTACACCTTC; V: TRBV11-2; J: TRBJ1-2; length: 16; size: NA; D: TRBD1
CDR3: CASSLGAGSANEQFF; DNA: TGTGCCAGCAGCTTAGGTGCAGGGTCGGCGAATGAGCAGTTCTTC; V: TRBV11-2; J: TRBJ2-1; length: 15; size: NA; D: NA
CDR3: CASSVGHSGNTIYF; DNA: TGTGCCAGCAGCGTAGGACACTCTGGAAACACCATATATTTT; V: TRBV9; J: TRBJ1-3; length: 14; size: NA; D: NA
CDR3: CASSQEGTGLLYEQYF; DNA: TGCGCCAGCAGCCAAGAGGGCACAGGGCTACTCTACGAGCAGTACTTC; V: TRBV4-1; J: TRBJ2-7; length: 16; size: NA; D: NA
CDR3: CASSLEDRDVYGYTF; DNA: TGTGCCAGCAGTTTGGAGGACAGGGACGTGTACGGCTACACCTTC; V: TRBV28; J: TRBJ1-2; length: 15; size: NA; D: TRBD1
CDR3: CAISESIYGQGTAFF; DNA: TGTGCCATCAGTGAGTCGATCTATGGACAGGGGACAGCTTTCTTT; V: TRBV10-3; J: TRBJ1-1; length: 15; size: NA; D: TRBD1
CDR3: CASSETPATNEKLFF; DNA: TGTGCCAGCAGCGAGACACCCGCAACTAATGAAAAACTGTTTTTT; V: TRBV9; J: TRBJ1-4; length: 15; size: NA; D: NA
CDR3: CASSVAGANNEQFF; DNA: TGTGCCAGCAGCGTAGCCGGAGCCAACAATGAGCAGTTCTTC; V: TRBV9; J: TRBJ2-1; length: 14; size: NA; D: NA
CDR3: CASSLGGRVGTEAFF; DNA: TGTGCCAGCAGCTTAGGGGGCAGGGTGGGCACTGAAGCTTTCTTT; V: TRBV7-9; J: TRBJ1-1; length: 15; size: NA; D: NA
CDR3: CASSPPGNTGELFF; DNA: TGTGCCAGCTCACCGCCGGGTAACACCGGGGAGCTGTTTTTT; V: TRBV18; J: TRBJ2-2; length: 14; size: NA; D: NA
CDR3: CNTGMTEAFF; DNA: TGCAACACAGGGATGACTGAAGCTTTCTTT; V: TRBV6-5; J: TRBJ1-1; length: 10; size: few; D: NA
CDR3: CASKISGQGGYEQYF; DNA: TGTGCCAGCAAAATATCGGGACAGGGGGGCTACGAGCAGTACTTC; V: TRBV6-5; J: TRBJ2-7; length: 15; size: NA; D: TRBD1
CDR3: CASSQDPRKQNTEAFF; DNA: TGTGCCAGCAGCCAAGACCCCCGCAAACAGAACACTGAAGCTTTCTTT; V: TRBV3-1/TRBV3-2; J: TRBJ1-1; length: 16; size: once; D: NA
CDR3: CASSPSDRGLVEQYF; DNA: TGTGCCAGCAGCCCCTCGGACAGGGGGCTGGTCGAGCAGTACTTC; V: TRBV7-2; J: TRBJ2-7; length: 15; size: NA; D: TRBD1
CDR3: CASSPLRDRAGELFF; DNA: TGTGCCAGCTCACCACTGAGGGACAGGGCCGGGGAGCTGTTTTTT; V: TRBV18; J: TRBJ2-2; length: 15; size: NA; D: TRBD1
CDR3: CASSLEGRVWETQYF; DNA: TGCGCCAGCAGCTTGGAAGGCAGGGTGTGGGAGACCCAGTACTTC; V: TRBV5-1; J: TRBJ2-5; length: 15; size: NA; D: NA
CDR3: CASSVAGGPHNEQFF; DNA: TGTGCCAGCAGCGTAGCGGGGGGGCCCCACAATGAGCAGTTCTTC; V: TRBV7-2; J: TRBJ2-1; length: 15; size: NA; D: TRBD2
CDR3: CASSQDRGNANTGELFF; DNA: TGTGCCAGCAGCCAAGATCGCGGCAACGCGAACACCGGGGAGCTGTTTTTT; V: TRBV4-2; J: TRBJ2-2; length: 17; size: NA; D: NA
CDR3: CASSQDRANEQFF; DNA: TGTGCCAGCAGCCAGGACAGGGCTAATGAGCAGTTCTTC; V: TRBV14; J: TRBJ2-1; length: 13; size: NA; D: TRBD1
CDR3: CATLSLNSYNEQFF; DNA: TGTGCCACCCTTAGCCTGAACTCCTACAATGAGCAGTTCTTC; V: TRBV28; J: TRBJ2-1; length: 14; size: NA; D: NA
CDR3: CASSQGGGGELFF; DNA: TGTGCCAGCAGCCAGGGGGGTGGCGGGGAGCTGTTTTTT; V: TRBV12-3/TRBV12-4; J: TRBJ2-2; length: 13; size: NA; D: NA
CDR3: CASRGLSGTNGYTF; DNA: TGTGCCAGCAGGGGTTTATCCGGGACTAACGGCTACACCTTC; V: TRBV2; J: TRBJ1-2; length: 14; size: NA; D: NA
CDR3: CASSSGGYTF; DNA: TGTGCCAGCAGTTCAGGTGGCTACACCTTC; V: TRBV28; J: TRBJ1-2; length: 10; size: NA; D: NA
CDR3: CASSPNSRQGGGGYTF; DNA: TGTGCCAGCAGCCCAAATTCTCGACAGGGAGGAGGTGGCTACACCTTC; V: TRBV2; J: TRBJ1-2; length: 16; size: NA; D: TRBD1
CDR3: CAIHRALNTEAFF; DNA: TGTGCCATACACAGGGCCTTGAACACTGAAGCTTTCTTT; V: TRBV10-3; J: TRBJ1-1; length: 13; size: once; D: NA
CDR3: CASRPRGDRALGGYTF; DNA: TGTGCCAGCAGACCGAGGGGGGACAGGGCCCTCGGGGGCTACACCTTC; V: TRBV25-1; J: TRBJ1-2; length: 16; size: NA; D: TRBD1
CDR3: CASSPQGGTEAFF; DNA: TGTGCCAGCAGCCCACAGGGTGGCACTGAAGCTTTCTTT; V: TRBV7-9; J: TRBJ1-1; length: 13; size: NA; D: NA
CDR3: CASRTTDYQETQYF; DNA: TGTGCCAGCAGGACCACCGACTATCAAGAGACCCAGTACTTC; V: TRBV5-4; J: TRBJ2-5; length: 14; size: NA; D: NA
CDR3: CASSDSPQGTDTQYF; DNA: TGTGCCAGCAGCGACTCTCCCCAGGGTACAGATACGCAGTATTTT; V: TRBV9; J: TRBJ2-3; length: 15; size: NA; D: NA
CDR3: CASSFTMSNEQFF; DNA: TGTGCCAGCAGTTTTACTATGAGCAATGAGCAGTTCTTC; V: TRBV27; J: TRBJ2-1; length: 13; size: NA; D: NA
CDR3: CAWSGVSGDTQYF; DNA: TGTGCCTGGAGTGGGGTTAGCGGTGATACGCAGTATTTT; V: TRBV30; J: TRBJ2-3; length: 13; size: NA; D: NA
CDR3: CASSFRGNGELFF; DNA: TGTGCCAGCAGTTTTCGGGGGAACGGGGAGCTGTTTTTT; V: TRBV12-3/TRBV12-4; J: TRBJ2-2; length: 13; size: NA; D: NA
CDR3: CASKTDSLYGYTF; DNA: TGTGCCAGCAAAACCGACTCTCTTTATGGCTACACCTTC; V: TRBV7-2; J: TRBJ1-2; length: 13; size: NA; D: NA
CDR3: CSVSMTGDTEAFF; DNA: TGCAGCGTTAGCATGACGGGGGACACTGAAGCTTTCTTT; V: TRBV29-1; J: TRBJ1-1; length: 13; size: NA; D: NA
CDR3: CASSILAFRGGRYGYTF; DNA: TGTGCCAGTAGTATTCTCGCCTTCAGGGGTGGTCGCTATGGCTACACCTTC; V: TRBV19; J: TRBJ1-2; length: 17; size: NA; D: NA
CDR3: CASNLMGHPGCEQYF; DNA: TGTGCCAGCAACCTGATGGGACACCCAGGGTGTGAGCAGTACTTC; V: TRBV7-4; J: TRBJ2-7; length: 15; size: NA; D: NA
CDR3: CASSYWGTGSSTDTQYF; DNA: TGTGCCAGCAGTTACTGGGGCACAGGGTCTAGCACAGATACGCAGTATTTT; V: TRBV6-2/TRBV6-3; J: TRBJ2-3; length: 17; size: NA; D: NA
CDR3: CASSSVGGSNQPQHF; DNA: TGTGCCAGCAGCTCAGTGGGGGGTAGCAATCAGCCCCAGCATTTT; V: TRBV7-2; J: TRBJ1-5; length: 15; size: NA; D: NA
CDR3: CASSTPGQGAHTQYF; DNA: TGTGCCAGCAGCACCCCGGGACAGGGGGCGCATACGCAGTATTTT; V: TRBV7-9; J: TRBJ2-3; length: 15; size: NA; D: TRBD1
CDR3: CASSLRQGSYEQYF; DNA: TGTGCCAGCAGCTTGCGACAGGGATCCTACGAGCAGTACTTC; V: TRBV5-5; J: TRBJ2-7; length: 14; size: NA; D: TRBD1
CDR3: CATREEDRGFNQPQHF; DNA: TGTGCCACCCGGGAGGAGGACAGGGGATTTAATCAGCCCCAGCATTTT; V: TRBV10-3; J: TRBJ1-5; length: 16; size: NA; D: TRBD1